This T cell receptor (beta chain) was captured by sequencing in a study of shared clonotypes between healthy human individuals. About the research overall: Those who served as donors were two women and a few men between the ages of 18 and 49. Whole-study results and caveats: Sharing of clonotypes among donors was expected to vary with sequencing depth. Blood alone was sampled, and tissue repertoires likely differ.

The protocol was immunoSEQ multiplex PCR, while the TCRdb copy is restricted to in-frame clones and leaves out a portion. The sample contains some 2.1 million clones, about 93% of which appear only once. The germline V and J ends were trimmed by 4 bases and 1 base, with 10 bases remaining between them. The CDR3 is 14 residues long. The germline V gene has CDR1 LGHNA and CDR2 YNFKEQ. In regard to this clone: Its antigen is unknown.

CD8 cells regarded as naive lacked CD45RO, were positively chosen for CCR7, and omitted terminally differentiated effector memory CD45RA+ cells. The gene calls are TRBV4-2 and TRBJ1-1; TRBD1 might be the D (5 bases). The sequence came from a man aged 18-30 years in good health. Some clones in this sample may be carry-over from other donors' samples. Sequencing used naive CD8+ T cells from PBMCs. Here the CDR3 reads CASSPRVRNTEAFF. The CDR3 coding sequence is TGTGCCAGCAGCCCCAGGGTCAGGAACACTGAAGCTTTCTTT.